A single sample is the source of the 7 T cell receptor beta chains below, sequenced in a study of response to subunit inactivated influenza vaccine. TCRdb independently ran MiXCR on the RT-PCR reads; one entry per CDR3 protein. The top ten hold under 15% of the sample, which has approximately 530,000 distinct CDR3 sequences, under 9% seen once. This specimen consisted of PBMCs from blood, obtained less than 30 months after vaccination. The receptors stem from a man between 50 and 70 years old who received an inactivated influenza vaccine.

The CDR3 loop reads CSARVLNTEAFF. In DNA, the CDR3 is TGCAGTGCTAGAGTCTTGAACACTGAAGCTTTCTTT. The chain joins TRBV20-1 to TRBJ1-1, with unresolved D. The CDR3 loop spans 12 amino acids. The germline CDR1 and CDR2 sequences are DFQATT and SNEGSKA (reference sequence). V was clipped by 1 base and J by 0 bases, with 3 bases between them.

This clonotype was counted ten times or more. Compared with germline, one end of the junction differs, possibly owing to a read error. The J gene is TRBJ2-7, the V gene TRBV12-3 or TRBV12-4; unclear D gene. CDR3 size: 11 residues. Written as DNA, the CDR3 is TGCGCCAGCAGCTTCTTAGGTGAGCAGTACTTC. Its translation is CASSFLGEQYF.

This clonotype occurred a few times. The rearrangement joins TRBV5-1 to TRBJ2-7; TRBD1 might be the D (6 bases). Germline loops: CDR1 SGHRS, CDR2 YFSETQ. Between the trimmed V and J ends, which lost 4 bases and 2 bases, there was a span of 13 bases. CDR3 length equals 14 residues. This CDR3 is CASSPGTSTYEQYF. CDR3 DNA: TGCGCCAGCAGCCCCGGGACATCTACCTACGAGCAGTACTTC.

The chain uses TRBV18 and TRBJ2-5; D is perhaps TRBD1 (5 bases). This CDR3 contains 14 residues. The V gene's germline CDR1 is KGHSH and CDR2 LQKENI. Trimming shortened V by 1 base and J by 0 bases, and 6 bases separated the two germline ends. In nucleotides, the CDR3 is TGTGCCAGCTCACCACTACAGGACCAAGAGACCCAGTACTTC. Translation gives CASSPLQDQETQYF.

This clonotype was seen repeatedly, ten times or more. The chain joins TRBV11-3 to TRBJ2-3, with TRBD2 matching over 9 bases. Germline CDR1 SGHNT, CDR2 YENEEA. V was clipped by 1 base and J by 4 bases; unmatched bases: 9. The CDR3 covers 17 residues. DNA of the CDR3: TGTGCCAGCAGCTTAGGATCCACTAGCGGGTTAGCAGATACGCAGTATTTT. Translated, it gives CASSLGSTSGLADTQYF.

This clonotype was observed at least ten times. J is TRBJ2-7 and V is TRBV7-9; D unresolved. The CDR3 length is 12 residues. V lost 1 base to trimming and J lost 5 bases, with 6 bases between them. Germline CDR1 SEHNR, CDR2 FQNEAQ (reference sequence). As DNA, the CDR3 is TGTGCCAGCAGCTTAGGAGTCCACGAGCAGTACTTC. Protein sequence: CASSLGVHEQYF.

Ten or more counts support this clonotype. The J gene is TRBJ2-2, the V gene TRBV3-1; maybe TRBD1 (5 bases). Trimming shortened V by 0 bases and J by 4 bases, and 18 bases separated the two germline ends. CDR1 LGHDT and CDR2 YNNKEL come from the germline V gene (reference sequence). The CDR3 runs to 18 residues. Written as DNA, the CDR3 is TGTGCCAGCAGCCAAGATCGGTTTTTCCAGGGTAGCACCGGGGAGCTGTTTTTT. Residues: CASSQDRFFQGSTGELFF.